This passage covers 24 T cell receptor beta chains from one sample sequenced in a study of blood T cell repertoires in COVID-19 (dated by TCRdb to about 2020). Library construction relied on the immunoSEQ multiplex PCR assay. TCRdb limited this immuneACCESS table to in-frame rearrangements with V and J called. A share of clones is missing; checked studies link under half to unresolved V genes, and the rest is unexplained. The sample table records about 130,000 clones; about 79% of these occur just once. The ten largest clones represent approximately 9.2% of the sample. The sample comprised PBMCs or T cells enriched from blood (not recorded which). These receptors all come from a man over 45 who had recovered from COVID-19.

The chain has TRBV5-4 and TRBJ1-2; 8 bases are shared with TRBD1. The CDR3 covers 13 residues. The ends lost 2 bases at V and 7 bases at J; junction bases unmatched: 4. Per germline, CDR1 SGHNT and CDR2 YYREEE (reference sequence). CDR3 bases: TGTGCCAGCAGCTTCGACAGGGGAGGTGGCTACACCTTC. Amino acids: CASSFDRGGGYTF.

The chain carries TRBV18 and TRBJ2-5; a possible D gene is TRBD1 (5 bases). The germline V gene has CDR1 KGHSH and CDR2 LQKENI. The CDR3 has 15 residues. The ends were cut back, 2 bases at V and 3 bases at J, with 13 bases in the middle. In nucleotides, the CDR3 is TGTGCCAGCTCACCATTGGGGCCTCCAAAAGAGACCCAGTACTTC. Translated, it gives CASSPLGPPKETQYF.

CDR3 region: CASRLAGGRGTQYF. The CDR3 DNA reads as TGTGCCAGCAGACTAGCGGGGGGAAGGGGGACCCAGTACTTC. The chain has TRBV27 and TRBJ2-5, with TRBD2 matching over 12 bases. V gave up 6 bases and J gave up 7 bases; unmatched junction bases: 6. The CDR3 consists of 14 residues. Germline V gene lookup returns CDR1 MNHEY and CDR2 SMNVEV (reference sequence).

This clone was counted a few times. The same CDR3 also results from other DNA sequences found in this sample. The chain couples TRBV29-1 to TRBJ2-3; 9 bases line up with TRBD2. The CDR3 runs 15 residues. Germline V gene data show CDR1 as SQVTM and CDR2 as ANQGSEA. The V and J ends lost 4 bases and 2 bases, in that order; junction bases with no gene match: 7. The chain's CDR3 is CSVVRIAGVTDTQYF. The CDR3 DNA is TGCAGCGTTGTACGGATAGCGGGGGTCACAGATACGCAGTATTTT.

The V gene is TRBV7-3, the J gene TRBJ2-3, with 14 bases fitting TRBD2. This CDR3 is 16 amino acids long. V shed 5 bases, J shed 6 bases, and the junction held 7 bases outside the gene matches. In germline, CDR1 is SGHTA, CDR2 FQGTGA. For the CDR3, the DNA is TGTGCCAGCAGCCGGACTAGCGGGGGGACCGGGGATACGCAGTATTTT. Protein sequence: CASSRTSGGTGDTQYF.

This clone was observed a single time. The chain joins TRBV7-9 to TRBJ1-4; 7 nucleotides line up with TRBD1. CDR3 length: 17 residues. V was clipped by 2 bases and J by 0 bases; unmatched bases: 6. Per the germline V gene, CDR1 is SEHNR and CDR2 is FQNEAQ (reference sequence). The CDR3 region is CASSLTFGTATNEKLFF. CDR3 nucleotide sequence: TGTGCCAGCAGCTTAACTTTCGGGACAGCAACTAATGAAAAACTGTTTTTT. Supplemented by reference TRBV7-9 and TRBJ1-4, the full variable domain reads DTGVSQNPRHKITKRGQNVTFRCDPISEHNRLYWYRQTLGQGPEFLTYFQNEAQLEKSRLLSDRFSAERPKGSFSTLEIQRTEQGDSAMYLCASSLTFGTATNEKLFFGSGTQLSVL.

CDR3 residues: CASSQDQGIHYGYTF. CDR3 DNA sequence: TGTGCCAGCAGCCAAGATCAGGGGATTCACTATGGCTACACCTTC. J is TRBJ1-2 and V is TRBV3-1 (or the pseudogene TRBV3-2); perhaps TRBD1 as D (6 bases). V was clipped by 0 bases and J by 3 bases, with 11 bases between them. The V gene's germline CDR1 is LGHDT and CDR2 YNNKEL (reference sequence). CDR3 size: 15 residues.

CDR3: CASSSQRFNTEAFF. CDR3 bases: TGTGCCAGCAGCTCCCAGCGGTTTAACACTGAAGCTTTCTTT. V and J are TRBV7-9 and TRBJ1-1; D is unresolved. Germline V gene data show CDR1 as SEHNR and CDR2 as FQNEAQ (reference sequence). Trimming removed 4 bases from V and 2 bases from J, with 11 bases in between. The CDR3 loop spans 14 amino acids.

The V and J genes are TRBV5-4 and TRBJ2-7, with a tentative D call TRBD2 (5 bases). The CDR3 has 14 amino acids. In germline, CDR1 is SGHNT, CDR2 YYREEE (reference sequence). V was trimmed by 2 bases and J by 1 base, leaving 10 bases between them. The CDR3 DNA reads TGTGCCAGCAGCTTCGGAACGGGATCCTACGAGCAGTACTTC. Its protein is CASSFGTGSYEQYF.

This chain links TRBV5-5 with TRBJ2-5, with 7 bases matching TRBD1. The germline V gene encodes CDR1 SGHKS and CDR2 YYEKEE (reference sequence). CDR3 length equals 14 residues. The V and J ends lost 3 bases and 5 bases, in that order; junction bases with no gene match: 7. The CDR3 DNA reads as TGTGCCAGCAGCTCGGGACAGCTCCGGGAGACCCAGTACTTC. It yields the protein CASSSGQLRETQYF.

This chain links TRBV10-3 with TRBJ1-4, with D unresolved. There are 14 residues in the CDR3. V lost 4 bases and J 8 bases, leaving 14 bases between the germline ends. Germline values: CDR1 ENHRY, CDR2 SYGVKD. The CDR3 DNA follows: TGTGCCATCAGTGGTGGGCAAGGTGGGGAAAAACTGTTTTTT. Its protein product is CAISGGQGGEKLFF.

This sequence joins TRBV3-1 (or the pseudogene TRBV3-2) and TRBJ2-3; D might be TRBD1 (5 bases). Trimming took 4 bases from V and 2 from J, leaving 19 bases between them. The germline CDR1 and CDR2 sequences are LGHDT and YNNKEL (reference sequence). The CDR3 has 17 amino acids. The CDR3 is CASSRLGRQGFTDTQYF. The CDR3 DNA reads TGTGCCAGCAGCCGCCTTGGGCGTCAGGGCTTCACAGATACGCAGTATTTT.

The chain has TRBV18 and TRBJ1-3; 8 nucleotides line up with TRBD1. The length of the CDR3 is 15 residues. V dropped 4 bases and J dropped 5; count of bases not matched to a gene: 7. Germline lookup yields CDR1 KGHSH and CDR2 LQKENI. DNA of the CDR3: TGTGCCAGCTCACAAGCCGGGACAGGTAGAAACACCATATATTTT. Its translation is CASSQAGTGRNTIYF.

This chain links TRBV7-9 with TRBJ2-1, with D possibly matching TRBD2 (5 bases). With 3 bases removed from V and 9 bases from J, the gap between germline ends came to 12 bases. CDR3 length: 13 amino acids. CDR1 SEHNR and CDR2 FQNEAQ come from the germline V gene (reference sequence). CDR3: CASSFTGEGEQFF. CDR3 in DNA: TGTGCCAGCAGCTTCACGGGTGAGGGTGAGCAGTTCTTC.

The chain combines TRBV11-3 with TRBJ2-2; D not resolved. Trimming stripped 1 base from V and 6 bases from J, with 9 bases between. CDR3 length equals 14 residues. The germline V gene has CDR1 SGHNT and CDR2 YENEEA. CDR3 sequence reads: CASSLALAAGELFF. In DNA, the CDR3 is TGTGCCAGCAGCTTAGCGCTGGCAGCCGGGGAGCTGTTTTTT.

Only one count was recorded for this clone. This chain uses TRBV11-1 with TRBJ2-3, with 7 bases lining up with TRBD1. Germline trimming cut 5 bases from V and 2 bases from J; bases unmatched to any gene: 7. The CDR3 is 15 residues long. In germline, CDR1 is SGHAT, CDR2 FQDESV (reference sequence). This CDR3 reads CASSHPGQPTDTQYF. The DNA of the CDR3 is TGTGCCAGCAGCCATCCGGGACAGCCCACAGATACGCAGTATTTT.

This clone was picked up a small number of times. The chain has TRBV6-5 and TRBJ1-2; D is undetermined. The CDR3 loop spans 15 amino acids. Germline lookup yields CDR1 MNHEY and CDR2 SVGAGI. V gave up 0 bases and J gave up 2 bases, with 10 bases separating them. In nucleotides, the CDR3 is TGTGCCAGCAGTTACTCGAGGCCGGAGAACTATGGCTACACCTTC. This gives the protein CASSYSRPENYGYTF.

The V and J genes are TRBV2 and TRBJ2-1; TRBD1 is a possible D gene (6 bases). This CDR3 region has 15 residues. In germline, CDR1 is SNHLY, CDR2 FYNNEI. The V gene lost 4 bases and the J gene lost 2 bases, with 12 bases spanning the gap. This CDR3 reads CASSVGALPYNEQFF. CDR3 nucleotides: TGTGCCAGCAGTGTGGGGGCTCTACCCTACAATGAGCAGTTCTTC.

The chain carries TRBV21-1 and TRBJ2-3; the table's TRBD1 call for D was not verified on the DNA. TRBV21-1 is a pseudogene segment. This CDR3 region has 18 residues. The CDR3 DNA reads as TGTGCCAGCAGCCCTCAAACCCCCAGGGGGCTTGACACAGATACGCAGTATTTT. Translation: CASSPQTPRGLDTDTQYF.

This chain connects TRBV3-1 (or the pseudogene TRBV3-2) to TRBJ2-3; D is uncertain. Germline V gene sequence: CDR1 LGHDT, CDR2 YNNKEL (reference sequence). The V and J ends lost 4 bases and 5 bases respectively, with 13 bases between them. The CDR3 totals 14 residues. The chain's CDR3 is CASSLSAGGDTQYF. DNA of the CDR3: TGTGCCAGCAGCCTGTCGGCTGGCGGAGATACGCAGTATTTT.

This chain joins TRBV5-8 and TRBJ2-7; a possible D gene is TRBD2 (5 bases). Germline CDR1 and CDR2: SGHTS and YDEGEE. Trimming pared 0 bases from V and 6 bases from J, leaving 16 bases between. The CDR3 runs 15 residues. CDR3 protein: CASSLAVGRRAEQYF. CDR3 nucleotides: TGTGCCAGCAGCTTGGCGGTGGGAAGGCGGGCCGAGCAGTACTTC.

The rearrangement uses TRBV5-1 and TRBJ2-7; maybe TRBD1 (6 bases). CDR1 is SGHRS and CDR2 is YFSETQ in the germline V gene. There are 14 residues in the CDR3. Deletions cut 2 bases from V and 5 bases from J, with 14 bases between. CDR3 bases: TGCGCCAGCAGCTTCAATCTACAGGGAAACGAGCAGTACTTC. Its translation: CASSFNLQGNEQYF.

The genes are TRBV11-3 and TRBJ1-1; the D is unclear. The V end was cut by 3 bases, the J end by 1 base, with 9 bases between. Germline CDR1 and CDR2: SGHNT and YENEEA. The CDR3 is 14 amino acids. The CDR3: CASSFGFPNTEAFF. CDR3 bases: TGTGCCAGCAGCTTCGGGTTTCCGAACACTGAAGCTTTCTTT. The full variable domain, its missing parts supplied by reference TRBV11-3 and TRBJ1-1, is EAGVVQSPRYKIIEKKQPVAFWCNPISGHNTLYWYLQNLGQGPELLIRYENEEAVDDSQLPKDRFSAERLKGVDSTLKIQPAELGDSAVYLCASSFGFPNTEAFFGQGTRLTVV.

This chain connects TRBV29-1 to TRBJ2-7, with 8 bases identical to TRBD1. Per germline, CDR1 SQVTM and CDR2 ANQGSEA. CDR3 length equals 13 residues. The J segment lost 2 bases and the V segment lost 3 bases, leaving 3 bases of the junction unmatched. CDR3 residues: CSVEGTGTYEQYF. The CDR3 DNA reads TGCAGCGTTGAGGGGACAGGAACCTACGAGCAGTACTTC.